Sequencing of this T cell receptor (beta chain) was carried out in a study of T cells after posttransplantation cyclophosphamide (dated by TCRdb to 2016 to 2018). Notes on the research overall: The study tracked T cell repertoire reconstitution by TRB sequencing after myeloablative bone marrow transplantation using posttransplantation cyclophosphamide as GVHD prophylaxis. Samples from roughly 35 PTCy-treated patients, along with samples from roughly 15 of their related bone marrow donors, underwent antigen receptor sequencing. TRB sequencing was performed on blood from all 35 or so PTCy patients with 1-year posttransplant specimens. In 3 patients, TRB sequencing was also performed on up to 3 more blood samples taken 2 to 5.2 years after transplant, and in several patients, pretransplant blood was also TRB-sequenced. Because TRA and TRB clonality correlated tightly in fewer than 10 samples, the subsequent TCR analyses were limited to TRB only. Public TRB sequences were compared against a database of over 3,600 sequences linked to responses to pathogens, tumor antigens, self-antigens and alloantigens.

On the day of marrow donation, related bone marrow donors gave peripheral blood samples. Peripheral blood and bone marrow mononuclear cells were isolated by Ficoll-Hypaque density centrifugation and were cryopreserved. In the germline V gene, CDR1 corresponds to SGHDT and CDR2 to YYEEEE. V was cut back by 0 bases and J by 4 bases, leaving a gap of 11 bases between them. There are 15 amino acids in the CDR3, from cysteine to phenylalanine inclusive. The kept DNA is CDR3 alone, 45 bases in frame from the first base. Beyond this particular receptor, the publication reports: At 1-2 months, donor-recipient similarity was low but rose over the first year, and the later blood repertoires were often dominated by donor CD8+ memory clones. The TRB repertoires of T cells infiltrating skin or the GI tract showed only limited overlap with the TRB repertoires found in blood. Across approximately 41 patients, TRB clonality was highly associated with recipient CMV seropositivity and CMV reactivation, and PTCy diversity was similar to diversity in CNI/methotrexate controls.

Genomic DNA was used for TRB sequencing, which was performed with the immunoSEQ assay at survey resolution or with the hsTCRB kit. The authors' analysis ran thus. The immunoSEQ software was used for initial read processing, and the LymphoSeq R package was used for repertoire analyses. Clonality was computed as 1 minus normalized Shannon entropy; Gini coefficient was also calculated for each TRB dataset. To infer phenotypes in unsorted samples, TRB sequences from sorted subsets of the recipient or donor were mapped onto unsorted samples from the same recipient. What TCRdb holds here is the immuneACCESS table cut down to in-frame rearrangements. Part of the clones is not present; checked against another copy, under half of the missing clones reflect an unresolved V gene, and the others are unexplained. That table gives V, J and clone size, and the DNA gave D and trimming. This sample comprises about 52,000 clones, approximately 94% of them detected only once. The top ten hold 2.9% of the sample.

A single count supports this clone. The clone's antigen remains unknown. No base quality values were provided; no much bigger clone lies one nucleotide off. The sample comprised PBMCs. The sequence joins TRBV5-6 to TRBJ1-5; the D segment cannot be called with confidence. The sequence was collected from a woman aged 25 to 45 in good health and a related stem cell transplant donor. The encoded CDR3 is CASSLDGGGNQPQHF. The DNA is as follows: TGTGCCAGCAGCTTGGATGGAGGTGGGAATCAGCCCCAGCATTTT. When the CDR3 is completed using the reference TRBV5-6 and TRBJ1-5 genes on either side, the full variable domain is DAGVTQSPTHLIKTRGQQVTLRCSPKSGHDTVSWYQQALGQGPQFIFQYYEEEERQRGNFPDRFSGHQFPNYSSELNVNALLLGDSALYLCASSLDGGGNQPQHFGDGTRLSIL.